Listed here are 15 T cell receptor beta chains from one sample, sequenced in a study of blood T cell repertoires in COVID-19. TCRdb's copy holds only in-frame clones and misses some; the assay was immunoSEQ multiplex PCR. This table holds 160,000 or so clones, less than 90% found once. The material sequenced was peripheral blood. Receptors originate from a woman aged 65 to 85 with acute or convalescent COVID-19.

This clone was counted a single time. The chain combines TRBV2 with TRBJ2-4; perhaps TRBD1 as D (5 bases). Germline values: CDR1 SNHLY, CDR2 FYNNEI. This CDR3 has 14 amino acids. V lost 4 bases and J 0 bases, leaving 7 bases between the germline ends. The CDR3 loop is CASSGQGAKNIQYF. The DNA for the CDR3 is TGTGCCAGCAGTGGGCAGGGAGCCAAAAACATTCAGTACTTC. The whole variable domain, filled in from reference TRBV2 and TRBJ2-4, reads EPEVTQTPSHQVTQMGQEVILRCVPISNHLYFYWYRQILGQKVEFLVSFYNNEISEKSEIFDDQFSVERPDGSNFTLKIRSTKLEDSAMYFCASSGQGAKNIQYFGAGTRLSVL.

This clone was observed once. V and J are TRBV5-4 and TRBJ1-1, with TRBD1 as a possible D gene (6 bases). Trimming shortened V by 4 bases and J by 6 bases, and 19 bases separated the two germline ends. The CDR3 totals 15 residues. Germline CDR1 and CDR2: SGHNT and YYREEE (reference sequence). The CDR3 coding sequence is TGTGCCAGCAGCCCAGGCGGGGGCAGGAGTGCTGAAGCTTTCTTT. Amino acids: CASSPGGGRSAEAFF. Using reference TRBV5-4 and TRBJ1-1 for the parts outside the CDR3, the full variable domain is ETGVTQSPTHLIKTRGQQVTLRCSSQSGHNTVSWYQQALGQGPQFIFQYYREEENGRGNFPPRFSGLQFPNYSSELNVNALELDDSALYLCASSPGGGRSAEAFFGQGTRLTVV.

The chain is built from TRBV7-2 and TRBJ2-7; D is possibly TRBD2 (5 bases). This CDR3 contains 14 residues. The germline V gene has CDR1 SGHTA and CDR2 FQGNSA. The ends were cut back, 1 base at V and 2 bases at J, with 9 bases in the middle. Written as DNA, the CDR3 is TGTGCCAGCAGCTTAGTAGTCGGGACCTACGAGCAGTACTTC. Amino acids: CASSLVVGTYEQYF.

The rearrangement links TRBV15 to TRBJ2-3; 7 bases fit TRBD2. There are 15 residues in the CDR3. In germline, CDR1 is LNHNV, CDR2 YYDKDF (reference sequence). Trimming took 2 bases from V and 4 from J; bases not matched to a gene: 6. CDR3 residues: CATSRRSSGADTQYF. In DNA form, the CDR3 reads TGTGCCACCAGCAGAAGGTCTAGCGGAGCAGATACGCAGTATTTT.

The chain is built from TRBV5-1 and TRBJ2-5; TRBD2 aligns across 9 bases. Germline V gene lookup returns CDR1 SGHRS and CDR2 YFSETQ. The CDR3 is made up of 17 amino acids. V trimming: 0 bases; J trimming: 4 bases; junction bases outside the gene matches: 10. In nucleotides, the CDR3 is TGCGCCAGCAGCTTGGCGATGGTGGCGGGGGGGCCAGAGACCCAGTACTTC. Its translation is CASSLAMVAGGPETQYF.

A few counts support this clone. This rearrangement joins TRBV19 to TRBJ2-1, with TRBD2 identical over 7 bases. The trim removed 5 bases at V and 4 bases at J, leaving 11 bases unmatched. Per germline, CDR1 LNHDA and CDR2 SQIVND (reference sequence). There are 16 residues in the CDR3. The CDR3 here is CASSLASGKIYNEQFF. CDR3 in DNA: TGTGCCAGTAGTCTCGCAAGCGGGAAGATATACAATGAGCAGTTCTTC. Combining the CDR3 with reference TRBV19 and TRBJ2-1 gives the whole variable domain DGGITQSPKYLFRKEGQNVTLSCEQNLNHDAMYWYRQDPGQGLRLIYYSQIVNDFQKGDIAEGYSVSREKKESFPLTVTSAQKNPTAFYLCASSLASGKIYNEQFFGPGTRLTVL.

The chain carries TRBV19 and TRBJ1-4, with D possibly TRBD1 on 5 matching bases. V lost 9 bases and J lost 5, with 13 bases in between. This CDR3 spans 13 amino acids. Germline CDR1 is LNHDA and CDR2 is SQIVND (reference sequence). CDR3 sequence: CASGRDWNEKLFF. CDR3 nucleotide sequence: TGTGCCAGCGGTCGGGACTGGAATGAAAAACTGTTTTTT.

J is TRBJ1-1 and V is TRBV7-2, with 10 bases that match TRBD1. CDR1 SGHTA and CDR2 FQGNSA come from the germline V gene. V dropped 5 bases and J dropped 10; count of bases not matched to a gene: 10. CDR3 length: 14 amino acids. In DNA, the CDR3 is TGTGCCAGCAGCCCATCCTGGACAGGGGGAACAGCTTTCTTT. It is translated as CASSPSWTGGTAFF.

This sequence joins TRBV27 and TRBJ1-2; the match to TRBD1 covers 10 bases. Trimming removed 6 bases from V and 9 bases from J; junction bases left unmatched: 16. The CDR3 totals 16 residues. CDR1 MNHEY and CDR2 SMNVEV come from the germline V gene (reference sequence). The CDR3: CASSLRTTGGFSSYTF. The CDR3, as DNA: TGTGCCAGCAGCCTCCGAACGACAGGGGGCTTTAGTAGCTACACCTTC.

This clone has just one count. The gene calls are TRBV5-5 and TRBJ1-1, with 8 bases aligning to TRBD1. Germline lookup yields CDR1 SGHKS and CDR2 YYEKEE (reference sequence). V trimming: 1 base; J trimming: 1 base; junction bases outside the gene matches: 3. The CDR3 covers 15 residues. This chain's CDR3 is CASSLMGQANTEAFF. The CDR3 nucleotides are TGTGCCAGCAGCTTGATGGGACAGGCGAACACTGAAGCTTTCTTT. Full variable domain (remainder filled in from reference TRBV5-5 and TRBJ1-1): DAGVTQSPTHLIKTRGQQVTLRCSPISGHKSVSWYQQVLGQGPQFIFQYYEKEERGRGNFPDRFSARQFPNYSSELNVNALLLGDSALYLCASSLMGQANTEAFFGQGTRLTVV.

The chain combines TRBV2 with TRBJ1-1; 11 positions agree with TRBD1. V lost 7 bases to trimming and J lost 1 base; unmatched junction nucleotides: 11. In germline, CDR1 is SNHLY, CDR2 FYNNEI. CDR3 size: 17 residues. This CDR3 reads CASTLDRGRVGNTEAFF. As DNA, the CDR3 is TGTGCCAGCACTCTGGACAGGGGGCGAGTGGGGAACACTGAAGCTTTCTTT.

V gene TRBV7-9 combines with J gene TRBJ2-5; D unclear. The length of the CDR3 is 12 residues. From germline, CDR1 is SEHNR and CDR2 FQNEAQ (reference sequence). Deletions cut 0 bases from V and 13 bases from J, with 12 bases between. This CDR3 reads CASSLAPLGWYF. For the CDR3, the DNA is TGTGCCAGCAGCTTAGCGCCGCTAGGCTGGTACTTC.

The chain is built from TRBV11-3 and TRBJ2-5; the match to TRBD2 covers 9 bases. From germline, CDR1 is SGHNT and CDR2 YENEEA. Trimming took 5 bases from V and 2 from J; bases not matched to a gene: 6. The CDR3 is made up of 15 amino acids. CDR3 coding DNA: TGTGCCAGCAGCGTCGGACTAGCGCAACAAGAGACCCAGTACTTC. This gives the protein CASSVGLAQQETQYF. Using reference TRBV11-3 and TRBJ2-5 for the parts outside the CDR3, the full variable domain is EAGVVQSPRYKIIEKKQPVAFWCNPISGHNTLYWYLQNLGQGPELLIRYENEEAVDDSQLPKDRFSAERLKGVDSTLKIQPAELGDSAVYLCASSVGLAQQETQYFGPGTRLLVL.

CDR3 loop: CASYQGTEVQPQHF. CDR3 nucleotide sequence: TGTGCCAGCTATCAAGGGACAGAAGTTCAGCCCCAGCATTTT. This rearrangement joins TRBV28 to TRBJ1-5, with TRBD1 matching 7 bases. Losses at the gene ends were 8 bases for V and 6 bases for J; bases not matched to a gene: 10. The CDR3 spans 14 residues. From germline, CDR1 is MDHEN and CDR2 SYDVKM.

This chain uses TRBV2 with TRBJ1-1; D is undetermined. Trimming removed 0 bases at V and 4 bases at J, with 18 bases between. The germline CDR1 and CDR2 sequences are SNHLY and FYNNEI. The CDR3 is 17 amino acids. The CDR3, as DNA: TGTGCCAGCAGTGAAGCATCCGTTCGGGTTTCGGGCACTGAAGCTTTCTTT. Protein sequence: CASSEASVRVSGTEAFF. Combining the CDR3 with reference TRBV2 and TRBJ1-1 gives the whole variable domain EPEVTQTPSHQVTQMGQEVILRCVPISNHLYFYWYRQILGQKVEFLVSFYNNEISEKSEIFDDQFSVERPDGSNFTLKIRSTKLEDSAMYFCASSEASVRVSGTEAFFGQGTRLTVV.